Given below is one T cell receptor beta chain in context. The cohort comprised adults aged roughly 18 to 95 years residing in about two dozen US areas. Recovered status in Cohort 3 required two negative PCRs, clearance, or symptom resolution. The protocol was immunoSEQ multiplex PCR, while the TCRdb copy is restricted to in-frame clones and leaves out a portion. The repertoire consists of about 270,000 clones, with 88% occurring once and the leading ten covering 3%. These data come from a study of blood T cell repertoires in COVID-19. V shed 5 bases and J 0 bases; nucleotides not matched to a gene: 3. This CDR3 region has 16 residues. CDR1 and CDR2 from the germline V gene are KGHSH and LQKENI.

The sample comprised PBMCs or T cells enriched from blood (not recorded which). The chain recombines TRBV18 with TRBJ2-1; 11 bases agree with TRBD2. This receptor was identified in a woman between 50 and 59 years old who had recovered from COVID-19. DNA of the CDR3: TGTGCCAGCTCAGGAACTAGCGGGAGCTCCTACAATGAGCAGTTCTTC. Translation: CASSGTSGSSYNEQFF.